This TCR beta chain was profiled in a study of blood T cell repertoires in COVID-19. Study at large: COVID-19 samples collected from the United States, Italy and Spain covered acute and convalescent phases.

Adults between roughly 18 and 89 years of age took part from 20 to 25 US areas. Under the authors' procedure: Reference gene primers were amplified, and this amplification served to estimate nucleated cell counts. Profiling relied on immunoSEQ multiplex PCR, and the TCRdb table lists in-frame clones only, not all of them. Clonal size and the V and J genes are those of that table, whereas D and trimming came from the DNA. Here the sample spans a few hundred thousand clones, 75% to 90% being singletons. The CDR3 consists of 14 residues. V was clipped by 8 bases and J by 1 base, with 14 bases between them. Germline CDR1 LGHDT, CDR2 YNNKEL (reference sequence).

The rearrangement links TRBV3-1 (or the pseudogene TRBV3-2) to TRBJ2-5; tentative D call: TRBD1 (6 bases). This TCR was sampled from a woman aged 45-65 years who had recovered from COVID-19. Sequenced material: PBMCs or T cells enriched from blood (not recorded which). CDR3 protein: CASGTTGIQETQYF. CDR3 in DNA: TGTGCCAGCGGGACAACAGGGATCCAAGAGACCCAGTACTTC.